A selection of T cell receptor beta chains follows, all from one sample in a study of blood T cell repertoires in COVID-19. TCRdb keeps only in-frame clones here, not all; method: immunoSEQ multiplex PCR. The sample includes about 240,000 clones, around 85% of them seen just once. The material sequenced was peripheral blood. The receptors were sampled from a woman older than 75 with acute or convalescent COVID-19. Both conserved end residues are part of each CDR3. A D gene is named only where the DNA matches it firmly. Some rows have no size entry. The others give once, few or many, or a class for an expanded clone.

d_call,clone_size,j_call,v_call,cdr3_aa,cdr3_nt
.,.,TRBJ2-5,TRBV5-1,CASSLWTGNTQYF,TGCGCCAGCAGCCTTTGGACTGGAAATACCCAGTACTTC
.,few,TRBJ1-1,TRBV11-1,CASSQTGGANTEAFF,TGTGCCAGCAGCCAAACTGGTGGGGCGAACACTGAAGCTTTCTTT
TRBD1,.,TRBJ1-6,TRBV27,CASSSLGTGRSYNSPLHF,TGTGCCAGCAGTTCCCTTGGGACAGGACGCTCCTATAATTCACCCCTCCACTTT
.,.,TRBJ1-6,TRBV28,CASRGQLGGALHF,TGTGCCAGCAGGGGACAACTCGGGGGGGCCCTCCACTTT
.,.,TRBJ2-2,TRBV5-6,CASSLNPVNTGELFF,TGTGCCAGCAGCTTGAATCCGGTGAACACCGGGGAGCTGTTTTTT
.,.,TRBJ1-1,TRBV5-6,CASSFRTGQGLMNTEAFF,TGTGCCAGCAGCTTCCGTACCGGGCAGGGATTAATGAACACTGAAGCTTTCTTT
TRBD1,.,TRBJ2-7,TRBV4-1,CASSQVRGREQYF,TGCGCCAGCAGCCAAGTAAGGGGGCGGGAGCAGTACTTC
.,.,TRBJ1-3,TRBV5-4,CASSSPSGTIYF,TGTGCCAGCAGCTCCCCTTCGGGGACCATATATTTT
.,.,TRBJ1-1,TRBV5-1,CASSLLRETEAFF,TGCGCCAGCAGCTTGCTAAGGGAGACTGAAGCTTTCTTT
TRBD1,.,TRBJ1-4,TRBV5-4,CASSSGTGVEKLFF,TGTGCCAGCAGCTCCGGGACAGGGGTGGAAAAACTGTTTTTT
.,.,TRBJ1-2,TRBV11-1,CASSPQGNYGYTF,TGTGCCAGCAGCCCGCAGGGGAACTATGGCTACACCTTC
TRBD2,.,TRBJ2-2,TRBV2,CASSLAGVNTGELFF,TGTGCCAGCAGTCTAGCGGGGGTGAACACCGGGGAGCTGTTTTTT
TRBD1,.,TRBJ1-4,TRBV28,CASSLRVLQGAREKLFF,TGTGCCAGCAGTTTACGGGTCCTACAGGGGGCGCGAGAAAAACTGTTTTTT
.,once,TRBJ2-2,TRBV9,CASSLQGGGELFF,TGTGCCAGCAGTCTCCAGGGGGGCGGGGAGCTGTTTTTT
.,.,TRBJ1-4,TRBV9,CASSPQALSAEKLFF,TGTGCCAGCAGCCCCCAGGCGTTAAGTGCTGAAAAACTGTTTTTT
.,once,TRBJ1-2,TRBV7-9,CASSLGQSPGGYTF,TGTGCCAGCAGCTTAGGTCAGAGCCCGGGGGGCTACACCTTC
TRBD2,.,TRBJ2-5,TRBV3-1/TRBV3-2,CASRRGLAGKETQYF,TGTGCCAGCAGACGCGGACTAGCGGGGAAAGAGACCCAGTACTTC
TRBD2,.,TRBJ2-1,TRBV24-1,CATSLSGGYYNEQFF,TGTGCCACCAGCCTTAGCGGGGGGTACTACAATGAGCAGTTCTTC
.,.,TRBJ1-1,TRBV6-2/TRBV6-3,CASSYSREGGNTEAFF,TGTGCCAGCAGTTATTCTAGGGAGGGAGGAAACACTGAAGCTTTCTTT
.,.,TRBJ1-5,TRBV30,CAWSARGNLFQPQHF,TGTGCCTGGAGTGCCCGGGGAAACCTATTTCAGCCCCAGCATTTT
.,.,TRBJ2-3,TRBV7-8,CASSLGVSAPDTQYF,TGTGCCAGCAGCTTAGGAGTCAGCGCCCCAGATACGCAGTATTTT
TRBD1,.,TRBJ2-1,TRBV9,CASSVGDRGNEQFF,TGTGCCAGCAGCGTGGGGGACAGAGGGAATGAGCAGTTCTTC
TRBD1,.,TRBJ2-3,TRBV27,CASSLVGQGHPSTDTQYF,TGTGCCAGCAGTTTGGTAGGACAGGGCCACCCTAGCACAGATACGCAGTATTTT
.,.,TRBJ2-6,TRBV10-3,CAISGGEGGPSGANVLTF,TGTGCCATCAGTGGAGGGGAGGGGGGTCCCTCTGGGGCCAACGTCCTGACTTTC
TRBD1,.,TRBJ1-1,TRBV19,CASSTPGQGTTEAFF,TGTGCCAGTAGTACACCGGGACAGGGGACGACTGAAGCTTTCTTT
.,few,TRBJ1-6,TRBV28,CASSSPGASSYNSPLHF,TGTGCCAGCAGTTCGCCTGGGGCGAGCTCCTATAATTCACCCCTCCACTTT
.,once,TRBJ1-5,TRBV2,CASSEVGGRMTQPQHF,TGTGCCAGCAGTGAAGTAGGAGGGCGGATGACTCAGCCCCAGCACTTT
TRBD2,.,TRBJ2-5,TRBV4-1,CASSRVSSGTSGGKYQETQYF,TGCGCCAGCAGCCGAGTGAGCTCCGGGACTAGCGGGGGGAAGTACCAAGAGACCCAGTACTTC
.,.,TRBJ1-2,TRBV5-4,CASSPDSLRYGYTF,TGTGCCAGCAGCCCGGACTCCCTCCGGTATGGCTACACCTTC
TRBD1,.,TRBJ2-7,TRBV9,CASSFAGTGALRAEQYF,TGTGCCAGCAGCTTCGCCGGGACAGGGGCTCTCCGAGCCGAGCAGTACTTC
.,.,TRBJ2-1,TRBV6-5,CASSTLTSFEQFF,TGTGCCAGCAGTACCCTCACTAGTTTTGAGCAGTTCTTC
TRBD1,once,TRBJ1-5,TRBV27,CASSRTGDNQPQHF,TGTGCCAGCAGTCGTACAGGGGACAATCAGCCCCAGCATTTT